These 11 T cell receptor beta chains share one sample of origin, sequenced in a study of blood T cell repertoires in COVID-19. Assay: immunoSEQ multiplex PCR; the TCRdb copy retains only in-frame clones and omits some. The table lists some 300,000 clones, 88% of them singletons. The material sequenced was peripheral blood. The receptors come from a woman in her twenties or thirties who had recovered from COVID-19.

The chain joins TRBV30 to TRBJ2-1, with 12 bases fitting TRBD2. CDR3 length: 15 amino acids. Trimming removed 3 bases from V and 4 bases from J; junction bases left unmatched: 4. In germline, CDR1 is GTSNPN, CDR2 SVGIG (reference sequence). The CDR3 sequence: CAWRALAGGYNEQFF. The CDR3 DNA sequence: TGTGCCTGGAGGGCACTAGCGGGAGGTTACAATGAGCAGTTCTTC.

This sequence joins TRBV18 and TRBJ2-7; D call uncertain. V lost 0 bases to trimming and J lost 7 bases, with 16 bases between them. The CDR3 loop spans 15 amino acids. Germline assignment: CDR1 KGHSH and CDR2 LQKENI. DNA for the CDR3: TGTGCCAGCTCACCACCGGAGCTTTGGATTCAAGAGCAGTACTTC. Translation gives CASSPPELWIQEQYF.

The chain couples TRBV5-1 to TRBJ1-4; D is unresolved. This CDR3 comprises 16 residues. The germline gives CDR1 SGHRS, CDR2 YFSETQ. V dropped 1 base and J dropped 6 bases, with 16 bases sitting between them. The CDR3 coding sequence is TGCGCCAGCAGCTTGATAGGACTTACGAGGGATGAAAAACTGTTTTTT. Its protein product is CASSLIGLTRDEKLFF.

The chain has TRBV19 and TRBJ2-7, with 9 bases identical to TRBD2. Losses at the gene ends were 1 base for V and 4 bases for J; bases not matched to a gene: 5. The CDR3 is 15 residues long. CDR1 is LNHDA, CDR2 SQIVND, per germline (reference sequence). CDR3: CASSIGGGAVYEQYF. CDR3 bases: TGTGCCAGTAGTATAGGCGGGGGGGCCGTGTACGAGCAGTACTTC.

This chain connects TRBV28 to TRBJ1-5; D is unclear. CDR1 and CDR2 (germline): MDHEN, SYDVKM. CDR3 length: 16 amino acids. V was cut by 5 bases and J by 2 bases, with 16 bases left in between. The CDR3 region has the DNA TGTGCCAGCAGTCCAGTCGGGGTTTACGGCAATCAGCCCCAGCATTTT. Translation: CASSPVGVYGNQPQHF.

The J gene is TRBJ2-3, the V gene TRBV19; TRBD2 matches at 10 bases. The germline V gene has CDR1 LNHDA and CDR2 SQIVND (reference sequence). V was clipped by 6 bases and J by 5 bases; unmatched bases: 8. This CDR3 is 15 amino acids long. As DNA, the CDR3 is TGTGCCAGTAGACCAGCGGGGGGGCCCGTAGATACGCAGTATTTT. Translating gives CASRPAGGPVDTQYF.

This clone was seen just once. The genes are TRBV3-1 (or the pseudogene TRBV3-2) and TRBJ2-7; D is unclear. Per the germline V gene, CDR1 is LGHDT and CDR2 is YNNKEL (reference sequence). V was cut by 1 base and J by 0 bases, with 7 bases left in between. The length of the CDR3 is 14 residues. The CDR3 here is CASSQVPDSYEQYF. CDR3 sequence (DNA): TGTGCCAGCAGCCAAGTGCCAGACTCCTACGAGCAGTACTTC.

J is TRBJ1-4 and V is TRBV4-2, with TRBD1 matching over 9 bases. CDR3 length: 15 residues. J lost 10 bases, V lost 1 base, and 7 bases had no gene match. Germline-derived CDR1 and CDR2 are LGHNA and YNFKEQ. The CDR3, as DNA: TGTGCCAGCAGCCAAGGGGGACAGGGAGGGCGAAAACTGTTTTTT. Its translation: CASSQGGQGGRKLFF.

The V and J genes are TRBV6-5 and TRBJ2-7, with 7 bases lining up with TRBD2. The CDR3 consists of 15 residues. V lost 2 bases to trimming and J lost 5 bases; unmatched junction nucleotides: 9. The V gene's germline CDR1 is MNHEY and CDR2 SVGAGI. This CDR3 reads CASSYLLTSYHEQYF. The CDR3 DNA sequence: TGTGCCAGCAGTTACCTCCTGACTAGCTATCACGAGCAGTACTTC.

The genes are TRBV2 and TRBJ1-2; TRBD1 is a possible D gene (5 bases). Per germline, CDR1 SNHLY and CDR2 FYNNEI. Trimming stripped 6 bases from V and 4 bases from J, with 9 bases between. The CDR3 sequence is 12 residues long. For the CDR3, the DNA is TGTGCCAGCAGACAGGCCGCCTATGGCTACACCTTC. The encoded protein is CASRQAAYGYTF.

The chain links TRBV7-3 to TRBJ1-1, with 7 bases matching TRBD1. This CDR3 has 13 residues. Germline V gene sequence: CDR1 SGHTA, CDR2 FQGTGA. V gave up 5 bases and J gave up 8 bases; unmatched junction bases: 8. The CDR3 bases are TGTGCCAGCAGCGCAGGGGGACGGGTGGAAGCTTTCTTT. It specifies CASSAGGRVEAFF. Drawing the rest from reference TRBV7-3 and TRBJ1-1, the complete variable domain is GAGVSQTPSNKVTEKGKYVELRCDPISGHTALYWYRQSLGQGPEFLIYFQGTGAADDSGLPNDRFFAVRPEGSVSTLKIQRTERGDSAVYLCASSAGGRVEAFFGQGTRLTVV.